This T cell receptor (beta chain) emerged from a study of OX40 agonist ivuxolimab in advanced cancers. As for the study in general: Allowance was made for prior anti-PD-1, anti-PD-L1 or anti-CTLA-4 therapy, and approximately 41% had some.

Clones were read by immunoSEQ multiplex PCR, and TCRdb kept only the in-frame ones, dropping some. The sample yields 45,000 to 60,000 clones, 60% to 80% seen once. This clone was seen more than once but under ten times. The target antigen is unknown. Trimming at V came to 5 bases and at J to 6 bases, leaving 7 bases not matched to a gene. CDR1 is SGHTA and CDR2 is FQGTGA in the germline V gene. The CDR3 consists of 16 residues. Study-level points and caveats: The authors also found low normalized T-cell clonal expansion in some nonresponders. At 0.1 to 3.0 mg/kg and by week 6, CD4+ and CD8+ T cells in the blood had expanded clonally.

The rearrangement uses TRBV7-3 and TRBJ2-1, with TRBD2 matching 13 bases. This receptor was taken from an adult with an advanced solid tumor such as melanoma, head and neck, liver or kidney cancer. The sequenced sample was CD4+ or CD8+ T cells sorted from blood, obtained in a trial of the OX40 agonist ivuxolimab. CDR3 coding DNA: TGTGCCAGCAGCGCCGGGACTAGCGGGACGGGCAATGAGCAGTTCTTC. Protein: CASSAGTSGTGNEQFF.